This TCR beta chain was obtained from a study of cytomegalovirus exposure and HLA in healthy donors. About the study: The early release's HLA-typed donors yielded roughly 85 million unique TCRs.

The primer mix had 60 Vbeta and 13 Jbeta primers. Using immunoSEQ multiplex PCR, the repertoire was profiled, and TCRdb retains in-frame clones only, with some absent. The data show over 150,000 clones, with roughly 87% seen just once and about 0.21% held by the top ten. Unmatched junction bases numbered 11, after V lost 0 bases and J lost 6 bases. CDR3 length: 17 residues. Germline-derived CDR1 and CDR2 are SGDLS and YYNGEE. This clone was counted once. The chain uses TRBV9 and TRBJ2-1; 8 positions match TRBD1. The sample was PBMCs. This TCR was sampled from a girl less than two years old in good health and CMV-seronegative. CDR3 sequence (DNA): TGTGCCAGCAGCGTAGCGGACAGGGTCCTCACTCCCAATGAGCAGTTCTTC. As protein: CASSVADRVLTPNEQFF.